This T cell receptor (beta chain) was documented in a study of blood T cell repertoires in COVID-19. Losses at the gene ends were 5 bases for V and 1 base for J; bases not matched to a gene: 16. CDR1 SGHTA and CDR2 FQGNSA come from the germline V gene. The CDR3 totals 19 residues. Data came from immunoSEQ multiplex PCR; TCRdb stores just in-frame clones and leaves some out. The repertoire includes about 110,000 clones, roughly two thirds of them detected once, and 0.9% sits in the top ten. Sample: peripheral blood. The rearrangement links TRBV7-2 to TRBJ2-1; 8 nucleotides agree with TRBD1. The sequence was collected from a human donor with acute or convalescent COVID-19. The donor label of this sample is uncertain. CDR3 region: CASSQPGQAHGRSYNEQFF. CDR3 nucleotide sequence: TGTGCCAGCAGCCAGCCGGGACAGGCGCATGGAAGGTCCTACAATGAGCAGTTCTTC.